A selection of T cell receptor beta chains follows, all from one sample in a study of human thymus T cells. The table came from immunoSEQ multiplex PCR; TCRdb's copy has only in-frame clones and leaves some out. This table holds about 78,000 clones, 95% to 98% found once. Specimen: thymus tissue. Receptor source: a boy younger than two with a congenital heart defect but otherwise immunologically healthy. Both conserved end residues are trimmed from each CDR3. Size is stated for part of the rows, as once, few or many counts, or as a class when the clone is expanded.

V,size,CDR3
TRBV6-4,once,ASSEFPNTEAF
TRBV5-4,.,ASSPPTSGEPTDTQY
TRBV19,.,ASNTYHGTVDSNQPQH
TRBV5-6,.,ASGTGPYEQY
TRBV19,.,ATRTSGAYEQY
TRBV27,.,ASSFHRGLYYEQY
TRBV7-2,once,ASSLVHASSSGYGYT
TRBV29-1,once,SVERREAGISGNTIY
TRBV21-1,.,ARTSQTQY
TRBV27,.,ASSYGGAANYGYT
TRBV5-1,.,ASQDNSYEQY
TRBV7-9,.,ASSKHLTVRYGYT
TRBV6-6,once,ASLGETQY
TRBV7-9,.,ASSLPNGGGSEQY
TRBV11-2,once,ASTKTLTRAVGADTQY
TRBV27,once,ATGSSSTDTQY
TRBV28,.,ASSLGLAGTYEQY
TRBV28,.,ASQFTLSDRESWWIDSNQPQH
TRBV9,.,ASSVTGAGYGYT
TRBV12-5,.,ASGPGQVPSNQPQH
TRBV4-2,.,ASSQEGVAGTTVGGYYEQY
TRBV11-2,.,ASSQGATPAVAQY